Each of the 29 T cell receptor beta chains below was sequenced from the same sample in a study of OX40 agonist ivuxolimab in advanced cancers. Libraries were prepared by immunoSEQ multiplex PCR; TCRdb keeps only in-frame clonotypes and omits some of them. The repertoire holds roughly 120,000 clones, with around 93% as singletons. This specimen was CD4+ or CD8+ T cells sorted from blood, taken in a trial of the OX40 agonist ivuxolimab. The receptors here all came from an adult with an advanced solid tumor such as melanoma, head and neck, liver or kidney cancer.

The chain combines TRBV28 with TRBJ1-1; the match to TRBD1 covers 7 bases. There are 16 residues in the CDR3. Per germline, CDR1 MDHEN and CDR2 SYDVKM. V shed 2 bases, J shed 0 bases, and the junction held 6 bases outside the gene matches. In DNA, the CDR3 is TGTGCCAGCAGTTTAATTACAGGGGTCTTGAACACTGAAGCTTTCTTT. Amino acid sequence: CASSLITGVLNTEAFF.

This chain joins TRBV27 and TRBJ2-7; 9 bases align to TRBD2. CDR1 and CDR2 (germline): MNHEY, SMNVEV (reference sequence). The CDR3 consists of 15 residues. The V gene end was trimmed by 3 bases and the J gene end by 1 base; junction bases not matched to a gene: 4. The DNA of the CDR3 is TGTGCCAGCAGTTTCCAAGCGGGAGGTTCCTACGAGCAGTACTTC. Its protein product is CASSFQAGGSYEQYF.

The chain couples TRBV7-3 to TRBJ2-7, with a weak D call TRBD2 (5 bases). This CDR3 is 14 amino acids long. Looked up from germline, CDR1 is SGHTA and CDR2 is FQGTGA. V lost 1 base, J lost 3 bases, and 10 bases lay in between. CDR3 loop: CASSLNSGFYEQYF. The CDR3 coding sequence is TGTGCCAGCAGCTTAAATTCGGGGTTCTACGAGCAGTACTTC.

The chain joins TRBV19 to TRBJ2-7; the match to TRBD1 covers 10 bases. The germline V gene encodes CDR1 LNHDA and CDR2 SQIVND (reference sequence). V was clipped by 3 bases and J by 0 bases; unmatched bases: 5. CDR3 length: 16 amino acids. The CDR3 DNA follows: TGTGCCAGTAGTATCGGGGGACAGGGGAGCTCCTACGAGCAGTACTTC. It translates to CASSIGGQGSSYEQYF.

The rearrangement uses TRBV6-4 and TRBJ2-3; 10 positions match TRBD2. The CDR3 runs 15 residues. Germline CDR1 is MRHNA and CDR2 is SNTAGT. J lost 1 base, V lost 8 bases, and 6 bases had no gene match. For the CDR3, the DNA is TGTGCCAGCGCCGCCGGGACTAGCGGCACAGATACGCAGTATTTT. Protein sequence: CASAAGTSGTDTQYF.

The chain carries TRBV11-2 and TRBJ2-5; unclear D gene. The CDR3 is 13 residues long. Germline values: CDR1 SGHAT, CDR2 FQNNGV. Trimming took 0 bases from V and 9 from J, leaving 11 bases between them. DNA of the CDR3: TGTGCCAGCAGCTTAGAACCGGCCGGGCCCCAGTACTTC. Encoded protein: CASSLEPAGPQYF.

The chain joins TRBV29-1 to TRBJ2-1, with 15 bases aligning to TRBD2. Germline CDR1 reads SQVTM; CDR2 reads ANQGSEA. V trimming: 4 bases; J trimming: 5 bases; junction bases outside the gene matches: 6. CDR3 length: 16 residues. The CDR3 is CSVVGTSGRINNEQFF. The CDR3 nucleotides read TGCAGCGTTGTCGGGACTAGCGGGAGGATAAACAATGAGCAGTTCTTC.

The gene calls are TRBV20-1 and TRBJ2-1; D not certain. Germline V gives CDR1 DFQATT, CDR2 SNEGSKA (reference sequence). V was pared by 2 bases and J by 6 bases, with 5 bases between. The CDR3 sequence is 11 residues long. CDR3 DNA sequence: TGCAGTGCTAGATCTGGCAATGAGCAGTTCTTC. Translation: CSARSGNEQFF.

This clone was counted between two and nine times. The chain links TRBV7-9 to TRBJ1-2, with a possible D match to TRBD1 (6 bases). Germline CDR1 reads SEHNR; CDR2 reads FQNEAQ (reference sequence). This CDR3 comprises 14 residues. V lost 5 bases to trimming and J lost 4 bases, with 14 bases between them. The CDR3: CASSRGEGGYGYTF. Written as DNA, the CDR3 is TGTGCCAGCAGCCGAGGAGAAGGGGGCTATGGCTACACCTTC.

The chain joins TRBV30 to TRBJ1-3, with D uncertain. Germline V gene data show CDR1 as GTSNPN and CDR2 as SVGIG (reference sequence). The CDR3 spans 15 residues. V lost 2 bases and J 0 bases, leaving 11 bases between the germline ends. In DNA, the CDR3 is TGTGCCTGGAGTCTCCCTCGGAGCTCTGGAAACACCATATATTTT. Its protein is CAWSLPRSSGNTIYF.

Remarks on this clone: The same CDR3 arises from other DNA sequences in this sample as well. The rearrangement links TRBV5-1 to TRBJ2-7, with 7 positions matching TRBD1. The junction had 6 bases not matched to a gene; V was cut back by 3 bases and J by 3 bases. Germline CDR1 SGHRS, CDR2 YFSETQ. The CDR3 is 14 amino acids. CDR3 sequence: CASSSTGTVYEQYF. CDR3 sequence (DNA): TGCGCCAGCAGCTCGACAGGGACCGTCTACGAGCAGTACTTC.

This sequence joins TRBV6-5 and TRBJ1-3; 8 bases are shared with TRBD1. This CDR3 spans 13 amino acids. V shed 5 bases, J shed 9 bases, and the junction held 6 bases outside the gene matches. CDR1 MNHEY and CDR2 SVGAGI come from the germline V gene. The CDR3 DNA reads as TGTGCCAGCAGTACATTGACAGGGGTCACCATATATTTT. The encoded protein is CASSTLTGVTIYF.

The rearrangement uses TRBV11-2 and TRBJ2-1; TRBD2 might be the D (6 bases). Germline V gene lookup returns CDR1 SGHAT and CDR2 FQNNGV. V gave up 0 bases and J gave up 0 bases, with 12 bases separating them. This CDR3 spans 17 amino acids. This CDR3 reads CASSLDSGVSSYNEQFF. In nucleotides, the CDR3 is TGTGCCAGCAGCTTAGATTCGGGGGTTAGCTCCTACAATGAGCAGTTCTTC.

The V call is TRBV18, the J call TRBJ1-3; weak D call: TRBD1 (5 bases). The CDR3 sequence is 16 residues long. V dropped 4 bases and J dropped 0 bases, with 13 bases sitting between them. Germline CDR1 and CDR2: KGHSH and LQKENI. CDR3 protein: CASSQQDLSSGNTIYF. CDR3 DNA: TGTGCCAGCTCACAACAGGACCTCAGCTCTGGAAACACCATATATTTT.

The J gene is TRBJ2-7, the V gene TRBV18; D remains ambiguous. Germline V gives CDR1 KGHSH, CDR2 LQKENI. V was trimmed by 3 bases and J by 7 bases, leaving 16 bases between them. The CDR3 consists of 14 residues. CDR3 in amino acids: CASSPAIGLREQYF. CDR3 DNA sequence: TGTGCCAGCTCACCGGCGATTGGCTTGAGAGAGCAGTACTTC.

The CDR3 DNA reads TGTGCCAGCAGCTCTCGACCCGATCAGCCCCAGCATTTT. This sequence encodes CASSSRPDQPQHF. The rearrangement uses TRBV7-9 and TRBJ1-5; D remains ambiguous. Germline V gives CDR1 SEHNR, CDR2 FQNEAQ (reference sequence). There are 13 residues in the CDR3. V was pared by 4 bases and J by 5 bases, with 9 bases between.

The chain joins TRBV2 to TRBJ1-3; D remains ambiguous. The ends were cut back, 2 bases at V and 0 bases at J, with 11 bases in the middle. Germline values: CDR1 SNHLY, CDR2 FYNNEI. This CDR3 spans 16 amino acids. DNA for the CDR3: TGTGCCAGCAGTGAAAATTCGGCAGGCTCTGGAAACACCATATATTTT. It is translated as CASSENSAGSGNTIYF.

The rearrangement links TRBV10-3 to TRBJ2-7; 7 positions match TRBD2. The CDR3 consists of 11 residues. Trimming removed 4 bases from V and 9 bases from J; junction bases left unmatched: 3. From germline, CDR1 is ENHRY and CDR2 SYGVKD. The CDR3 DNA reads as TGTGCCATCAGTGGTCGGGAGGCGCAGTACTTC. Amino acid sequence: CAISGREAQYF.

The chain links TRBV9 to TRBJ2-7; 9 bases match TRBD2. After removal of 2 bases from V and 3 bases from J, the junction contained 9 bases not matched to a gene. Germline V CDR1 and CDR2: SGDLS, YYNGEE. The length of the CDR3 is 16 residues. CDR3 sequence (DNA): TGTGCCAGCAGCGTCCTTTCTAGCGGGGCCGTCTACGAGCAGTACTTC. The encoded protein is CASSVLSSGAVYEQYF.

As to this clone: Other nucleotide sequences from this sample produce the same CDR3. The J gene is TRBJ1-1, the V gene TRBV27, with D perhaps matching TRBD1 (5 bases). V was cut by 6 bases and J by 1 base, with 9 bases left in between. This CDR3 is 13 amino acids long. Per germline, CDR1 MNHEY and CDR2 SMNVEV (reference sequence). CDR3 coding DNA: TGTGCCAGCAGCTTGACAGCGAACACTGAAGCTTTCTTT. This codes for CASSLTANTEAFF.

V and J are TRBV5-1 and TRBJ2-1; D remains ambiguous. The CDR3 runs 12 residues. CDR1 is SGHRS and CDR2 is YFSETQ in the germline V gene. Trimming removed 2 bases at V and 8 bases at J, with 8 bases between. The CDR3 loop is CASSFLVHEQFF. The CDR3 coding sequence is TGCGCCAGCAGCTTTTTAGTCCATGAGCAGTTCTTC.

The V call is TRBV9, the J call TRBJ2-7; 7 bases are a match to TRBD2. This CDR3 region has 14 residues. V lost 2 bases, J lost 5 bases, and 7 bases stayed unmatched. Germline CDR1 is SGDLS and CDR2 is YYNGEE. Here the CDR3 DNA reads TGTGCCAGCAGCGTTAGCGGGTTCGAGAACGAGCAGTACTTC. Amino acid sequence: CASSVSGFENEQYF.

The chain joins TRBV27 to TRBJ2-2; 8 bases agree with TRBD1. With V trimmed by 5 bases and J by 6 bases, 2 bases remained unmatched. The CDR3 runs to 13 residues. The germline CDR1 and CDR2 sequences are MNHEY and SMNVEV (reference sequence). The CDR3 sequence: CASSPQGAGELFF. CDR3 bases: TGTGCCAGCAGTCCACAGGGGGCCGGGGAGCTGTTTTTT.

This clone is a singleton in its sample. This chain joins TRBV6-5 and TRBJ2-3; TRBD2 matches at 10 bases. This CDR3 is 16 amino acids long. Germline V gene sequence: CDR1 MNHEY, CDR2 SVGAGI. V trimming: 0 bases; J trimming: 5 bases; junction bases outside the gene matches: 5. The CDR3 nucleotides are TGTGCCAGCAGTTACTCGGCTAGCGGGAGTTTAGATACGCAGTATTTT. Protein sequence: CASSYSASGSLDTQYF.

This rearrangement joins TRBV10-3 to TRBJ2-2; 9 nucleotides line up with TRBD2. Germline CDR1 reads ENHRY; CDR2 reads SYGVKD. Trimming took 2 bases from V and 5 from J; bases not matched to a gene: 3. The CDR3 covers 15 residues. The CDR3 protein is CAISERLAGTGELFF. CDR3 bases: TGTGCCATCAGTGAGAGGCTAGCGGGAACCGGGGAGCTGTTTTTT.

V usage is TRBV19 and J usage is TRBJ1-6; a weak D match, TRBD1 (6 bases). V was trimmed by 8 bases and J by 4 bases, leaving 12 bases between them. The germline gives CDR1 LNHDA, CDR2 SQIVND (reference sequence). This CDR3 contains 14 residues. The CDR3 DNA reads as TGTGCCAGTTCCCACGACAGGTATAATTCACCCCTCCACTTT. Encoded protein: CASSHDRYNSPLHF.

This sequence joins TRBV14 and TRBJ2-2, with TRBD2 as a possible D gene (6 bases). CDR1 is SGHDN and CDR2 is FVKESK in the germline V gene. The germline V and J ends were trimmed by 3 bases and 5 bases, with 10 bases remaining between them. The CDR3 is 14 amino acids. CDR3 sequence: CASSQGGHTGELFF. The CDR3 nucleotides read TGTGCCAGCAGCCAGGGGGGTCATACCGGGGAGCTGTTTTTT.

This chain uses TRBV4-3 with TRBJ1-2; D unclear. CDR3 length equals 15 residues. Germline V gives CDR1 LGHNA, CDR2 YSLEER. Trimming took 1 base from V and 8 from J, leaving 17 bases between them. The CDR3 sequence is CASSQVTSQREGYTF. The CDR3 DNA is TGCGCCAGCAGCCAAGTTACGTCACAGCGAGAAGGCTACACCTTC.

CDR3 DNA sequence: TGTGCCAGCAGTTGGGGACTAGCGGGAGGGGTAGATACGCAGTATTTT. Translation: CASSWGLAGGVDTQYF. This chain joins TRBV28 and TRBJ2-3; 16 positions agree with TRBD2. V trimming: 4 bases; J trimming: 5 bases; junction bases outside the gene matches: 3. CDR3 size: 16 residues. Germline V gives CDR1 MDHEN, CDR2 SYDVKM.